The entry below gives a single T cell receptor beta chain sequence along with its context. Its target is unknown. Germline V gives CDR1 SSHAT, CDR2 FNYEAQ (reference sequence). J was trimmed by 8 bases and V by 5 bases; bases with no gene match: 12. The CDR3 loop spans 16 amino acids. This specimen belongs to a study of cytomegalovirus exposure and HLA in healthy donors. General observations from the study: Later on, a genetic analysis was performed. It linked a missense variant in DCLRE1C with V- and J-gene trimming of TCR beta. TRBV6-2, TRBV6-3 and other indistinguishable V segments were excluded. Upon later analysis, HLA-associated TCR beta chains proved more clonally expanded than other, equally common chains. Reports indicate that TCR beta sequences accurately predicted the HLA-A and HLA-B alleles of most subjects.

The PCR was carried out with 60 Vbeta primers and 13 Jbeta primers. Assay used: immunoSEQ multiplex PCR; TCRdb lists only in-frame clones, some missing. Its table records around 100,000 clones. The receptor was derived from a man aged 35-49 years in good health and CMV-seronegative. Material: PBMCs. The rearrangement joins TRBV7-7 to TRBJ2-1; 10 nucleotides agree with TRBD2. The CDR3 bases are TGTGCCAGCAGCCTGACACCGGGACTAGCGTCGGATGAGCAGTTCTTC. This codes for CASSLTPGLASDEQFF.